This T cell receptor beta chain emerged from a study of blood T cell repertoires in COVID-19. This clone has only one observation. The germline V and J ends were trimmed by 2 bases and 12 bases, with 21 bases remaining between them. There are 15 residues in the CDR3. Germline values: CDR1 SGHRS, CDR2 YFSETQ. Repertoires were generated with immunoSEQ multiplex PCR, while TCRdb's copy carries only in-frame clones and drops some. The table has tens of thousands of clones, 84% seen once. The clonotype was recovered from a human donor in a cohort sampled during active COVID-19. The chain is built from TRBV5-1 and TRBJ2-1; no reliable D call. Sequenced sample: peripheral blood. Here the CDR3 reads CASSFVGGRPGLQFF. The CDR3 nucleotides are TGCGCCAGCAGCTTCGTTGGCGGTCGTCCCGGGTTGCAGTTCTTC.